This entry concerns a single T cell receptor beta chain. Looked up from germline, CDR1 is DFQATT and CDR2 is SNEGSKA (reference sequence). The CDR3 runs to 12 residues. V gave up 3 bases and J gave up 8 bases, with 11 bases separating them. RNA amounts of about 0.5 to 1 ug underwent reverse transcription with random hexamers. TCR beta CDR3 was amplified by immunoSEQ covering 54 Vbeta and 13 Jbeta. TCRdb reprocessed the immunoSEQ multiplex PCR reads via MiXCR and lists one record per CDR3 protein. Of some 170,000 distinct CDR3 sequences in the sample, about 94% are singletons; the top ten hold 0.099%. Sequencing of TCR beta was carried out in blood CD8+ and CD4+ T cells. These data come from a study of CD8 T cells in Susac syndrome. About the study: Patients with Susac syndrome had blood drawn and were at that point therapy-naive, on corticosteroids, or on intravenous immunoglobulin alone.

The chain combines TRBV20-1 with TRBJ2-1; no reliable D call. The clonotype comes from a human donor with Susac syndrome. Sequenced: CD4+ T cells from PBMCs. CDR3 sequence: CSASGPGYEQFF. The CDR3, as DNA: TGCAGTGCTAGCGGGCCTGGGTATGAGCAGTTCTTC.